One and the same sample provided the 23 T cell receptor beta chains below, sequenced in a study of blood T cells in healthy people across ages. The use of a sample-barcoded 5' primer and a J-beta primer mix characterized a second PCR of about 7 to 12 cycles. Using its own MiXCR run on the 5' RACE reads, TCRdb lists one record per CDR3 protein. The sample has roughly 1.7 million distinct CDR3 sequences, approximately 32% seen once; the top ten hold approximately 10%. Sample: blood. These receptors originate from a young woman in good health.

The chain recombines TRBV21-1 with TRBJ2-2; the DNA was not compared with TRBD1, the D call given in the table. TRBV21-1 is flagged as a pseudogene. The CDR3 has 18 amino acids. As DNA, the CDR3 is TGTGCCAGCAGCAGAGTCGTCGCGGACAGGGGTACGGGGGGGGAGCTGTTTTTT. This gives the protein CASSRVVADRGTGGELFF.

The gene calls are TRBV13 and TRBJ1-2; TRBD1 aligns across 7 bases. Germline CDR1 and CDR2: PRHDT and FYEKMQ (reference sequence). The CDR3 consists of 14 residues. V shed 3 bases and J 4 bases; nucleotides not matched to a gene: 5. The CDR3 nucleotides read TGTGCCAGCAGCTTTCGACAGGGCATCTATGGCTACACCTTC. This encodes CASSFRQGIYGYTF.

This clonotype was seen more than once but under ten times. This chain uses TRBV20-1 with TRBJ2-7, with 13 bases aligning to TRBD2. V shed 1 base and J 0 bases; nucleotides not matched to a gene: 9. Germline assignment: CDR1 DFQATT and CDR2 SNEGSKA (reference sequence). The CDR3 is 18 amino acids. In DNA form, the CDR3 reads TGCAGTGCTAGAGCGTCAGGACTAGCGGGAGAGAGCTCCTACGAGCAGTACTTC. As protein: CSARASGLAGESSYEQYF.

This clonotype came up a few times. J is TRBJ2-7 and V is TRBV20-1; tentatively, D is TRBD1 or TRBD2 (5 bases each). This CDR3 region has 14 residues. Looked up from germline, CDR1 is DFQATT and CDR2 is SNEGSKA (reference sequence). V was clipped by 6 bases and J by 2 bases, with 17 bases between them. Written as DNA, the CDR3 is TGCAGTGCCAATCACGGGACGGCTGCCTACGAGCAGTACTTC. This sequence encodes CSANHGTAAYEQYF.

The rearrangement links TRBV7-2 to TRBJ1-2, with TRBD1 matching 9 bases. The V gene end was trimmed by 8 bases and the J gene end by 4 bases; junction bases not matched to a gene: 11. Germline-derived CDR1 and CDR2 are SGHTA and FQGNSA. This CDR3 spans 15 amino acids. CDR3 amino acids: CASGPWDREVYGYTF. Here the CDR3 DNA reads TGTGCCAGCGGCCCATGGGACAGGGAAGTCTATGGCTACACCTTC.

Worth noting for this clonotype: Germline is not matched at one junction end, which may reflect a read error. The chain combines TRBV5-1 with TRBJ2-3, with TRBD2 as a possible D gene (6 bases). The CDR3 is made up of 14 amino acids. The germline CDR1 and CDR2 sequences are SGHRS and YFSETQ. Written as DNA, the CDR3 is TGCGCCGGCAGGCGGGATACTAGCACAGATACGCAGTATTTT. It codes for CAGRRDTSTDTQYF.

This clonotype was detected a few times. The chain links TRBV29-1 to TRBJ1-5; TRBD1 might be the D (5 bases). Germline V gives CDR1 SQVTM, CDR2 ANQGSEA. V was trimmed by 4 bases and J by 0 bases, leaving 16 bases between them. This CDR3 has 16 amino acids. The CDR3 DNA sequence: TGCAGCGTTGTTATTCGGGACCCCAATAGCAATCAGCCCCAGCATTTT. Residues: CSVVIRDPNSNQPQHF.

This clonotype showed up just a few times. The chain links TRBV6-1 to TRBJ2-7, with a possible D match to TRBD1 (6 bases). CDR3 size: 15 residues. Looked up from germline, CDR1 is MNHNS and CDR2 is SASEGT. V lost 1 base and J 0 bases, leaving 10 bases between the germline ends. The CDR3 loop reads CASSEEPDSSYEQYF. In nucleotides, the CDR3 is TGTGCCAGCAGTGAAGAACCGGACAGCTCCTACGAGCAGTACTTC.

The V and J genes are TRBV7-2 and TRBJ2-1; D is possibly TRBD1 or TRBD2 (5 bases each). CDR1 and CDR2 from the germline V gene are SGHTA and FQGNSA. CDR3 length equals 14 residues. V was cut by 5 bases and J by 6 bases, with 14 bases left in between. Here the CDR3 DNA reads TGTGCCAGCAGCCCCAATATAGGGACCAATGAGCAGTTCTTC. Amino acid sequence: CASSPNIGTNEQFF.

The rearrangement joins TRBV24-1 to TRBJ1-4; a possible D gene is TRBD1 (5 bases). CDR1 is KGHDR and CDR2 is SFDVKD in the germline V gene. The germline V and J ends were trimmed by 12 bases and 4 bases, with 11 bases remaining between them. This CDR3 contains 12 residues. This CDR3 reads CAVGDFNEKLFF. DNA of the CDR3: TGTGCCGTAGGGGACTTTAATGAAAAACTGTTTTTT.

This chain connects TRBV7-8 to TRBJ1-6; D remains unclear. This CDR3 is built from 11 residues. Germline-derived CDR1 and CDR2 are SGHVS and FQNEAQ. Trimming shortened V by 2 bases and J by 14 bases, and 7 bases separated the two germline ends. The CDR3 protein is CASSLQTSLHF. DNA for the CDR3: TGTGCCAGCAGCTTACAGACTTCCCTCCACTTT.

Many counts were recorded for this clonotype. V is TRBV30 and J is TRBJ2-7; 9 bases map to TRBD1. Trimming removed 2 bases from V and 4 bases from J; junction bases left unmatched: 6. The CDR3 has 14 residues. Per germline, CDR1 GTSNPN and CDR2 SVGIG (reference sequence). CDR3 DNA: TGTGCCTGGAGTAGGGGACAGGGAGGATACGAGCAGTACTTC. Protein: CAWSRGQGGYEQYF.

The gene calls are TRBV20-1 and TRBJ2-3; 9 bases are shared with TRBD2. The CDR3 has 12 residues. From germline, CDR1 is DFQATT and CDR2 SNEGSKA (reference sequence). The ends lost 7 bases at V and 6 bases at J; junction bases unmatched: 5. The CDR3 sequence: CSGREGRDTQYF. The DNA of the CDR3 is TGCAGTGGGCGGGAGGGCCGGGATACGCAGTATTTT.

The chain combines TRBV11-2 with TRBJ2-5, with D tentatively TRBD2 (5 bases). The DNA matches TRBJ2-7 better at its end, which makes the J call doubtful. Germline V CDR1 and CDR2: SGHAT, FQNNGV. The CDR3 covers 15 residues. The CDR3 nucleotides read TGTGCCAGCAGCCTCTTTCCCGGAGGTCTATACGAGCAGTACTTC. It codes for CASSLFPGGLYEQYF.

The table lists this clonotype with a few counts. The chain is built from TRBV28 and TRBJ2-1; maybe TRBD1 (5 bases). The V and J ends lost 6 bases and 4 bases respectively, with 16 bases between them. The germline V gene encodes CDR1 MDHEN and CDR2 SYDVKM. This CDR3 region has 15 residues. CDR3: CASSTRVFRYNEQFF. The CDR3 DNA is TGTGCCAGCAGCACCAGGGTGTTCCGGTACAATGAGCAGTTCTTC.

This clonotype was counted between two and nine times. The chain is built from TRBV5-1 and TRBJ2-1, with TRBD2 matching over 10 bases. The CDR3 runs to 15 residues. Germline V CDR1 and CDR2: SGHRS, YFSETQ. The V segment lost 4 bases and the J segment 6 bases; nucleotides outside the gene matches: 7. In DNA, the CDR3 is TGCGCCAGCAGCCCGATCTCTAGCGGGGGCAATGAGCAGTTCTTC. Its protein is CASSPISSGGNEQFF.

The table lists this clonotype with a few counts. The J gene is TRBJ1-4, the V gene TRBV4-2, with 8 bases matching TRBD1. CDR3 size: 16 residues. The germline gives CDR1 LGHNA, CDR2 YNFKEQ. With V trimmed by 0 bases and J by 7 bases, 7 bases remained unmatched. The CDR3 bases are TGTGCCAGCAGCCAAGATCGGGCAGGGGGCGTTGAAAAACTGTTTTTT. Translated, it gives CASSQDRAGGVEKLFF.

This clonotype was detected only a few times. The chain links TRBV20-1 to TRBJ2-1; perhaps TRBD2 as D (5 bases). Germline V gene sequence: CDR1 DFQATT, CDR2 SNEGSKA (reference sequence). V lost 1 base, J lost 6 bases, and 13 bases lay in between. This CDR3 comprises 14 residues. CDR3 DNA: TGCAGTGCTAGAGTGGCCCCCGGAGGCAATGAGCAGTTCTTC. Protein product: CSARVAPGGNEQFF.

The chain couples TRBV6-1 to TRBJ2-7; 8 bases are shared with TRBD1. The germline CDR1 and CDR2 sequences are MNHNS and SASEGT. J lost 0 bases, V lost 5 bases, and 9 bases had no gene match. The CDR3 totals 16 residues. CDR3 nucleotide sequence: TGTGCCAGCAGTTTGGACAGGGCCACTCTCTCCTACGAGCAGTACTTC. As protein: CASSLDRATLSYEQYF.

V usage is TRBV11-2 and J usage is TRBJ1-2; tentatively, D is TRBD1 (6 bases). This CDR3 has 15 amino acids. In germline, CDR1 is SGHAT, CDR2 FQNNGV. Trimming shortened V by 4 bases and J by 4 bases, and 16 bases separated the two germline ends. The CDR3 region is CASSYQPGTTYGYTF. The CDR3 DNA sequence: TGTGCCAGCAGCTACCAACCGGGGACAACCTATGGCTACACCTTC.

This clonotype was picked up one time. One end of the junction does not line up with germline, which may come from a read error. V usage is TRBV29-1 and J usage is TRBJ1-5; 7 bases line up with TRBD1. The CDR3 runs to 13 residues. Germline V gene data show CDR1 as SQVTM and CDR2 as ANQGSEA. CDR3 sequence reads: CSVGETGNRPQHF. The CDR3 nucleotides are TGCAGCGTTGGGGAGACAGGGAATCGGCCCCAGCATTTT.

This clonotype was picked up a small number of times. As DNA, the CDR3 is TGTGCCACCAGTGGAGGGGTCGGTAGCACAGATACGCAGTATTTT. It codes for CATSGGVGSTDTQYF. The gene calls are TRBV24-1 and TRBJ2-3; the D call may be TRBD1 or TRBD2 (5 bases each). V lost 5 bases, J lost 0 bases, and 11 bases lay in between. CDR1 is KGHDR, CDR2 SFDVKD, per germline. This CDR3 is 15 amino acids long.

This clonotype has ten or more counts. CDR3 protein: CASSSTITSGSGRTDTQYF. The CDR3 nucleotides are TGCGCCAGCAGCTCAACTATAACTAGCGGGAGTGGGCGGACAGATACGCAGTATTTT. The chain joins TRBV5-1 to TRBJ2-3; 11 positions agree with TRBD2. The length of the CDR3 is 19 residues. J lost 3 bases, V lost 3 bases, and 15 bases had no gene match. Germline V lookup: CDR1 SGHRS, CDR2 YFSETQ.